Listed below are T cell receptor beta chains from one sample, sequenced in a study of blood T cell repertoires in COVID-19. Repertoires were generated with immunoSEQ multiplex PCR, while TCRdb's copy carries only in-frame clones and drops some. The sample shows under 250,000 clones, 84% of them seen only once. Source material: peripheral blood. The receptors stem from a woman in her sixties who had recovered from COVID-19. CDR3s include the opening cysteine and the closing phenylalanine or tryptophan.

j_call v_call cdr3_aa
TRBJ2-7 TRBV2 CATVPALLGDEQYF
TRBJ1-6 TRBV11-2 CASSLAGGALDYNSPLHF
TRBJ2-5 TRBV7-9 CASSLGQGQETQYF
TRBJ2-2 TRBV9 CASSEQGSGRWATGELFF
TRBJ1-2 TRBV5-6 CASSPEDRNYGYTF
TRBJ1-2 TRBV7-9 CASSLGLGQSFVYTF
TRBJ2-7 TRBV7-7 CASSLGDRGEQYF
TRBJ1-2 TRBV19 CASSPGTGHGYTF
TRBJ1-5 TRBV6-1 CASSDRVDSNQPQHF
TRBJ2-1 TRBV29-1 CSVELGEGPSSYNEQFF
TRBJ2-6 TRBV2 CASSVDTANVLTF
TRBJ2-1 TRBV10-3 CAIRGTGGSNEQFF
TRBJ2-5 TRBV13 CASSAIAIIAGELQETQYF
TRBJ1-3 TRBV9 CASSTHRGLGNTIYF
TRBJ1-1 TRBV9 CASSATQGNKAFF
TRBJ2-1 TRBV30 CAWSVGGSSYNEQFF
TRBJ1-2 TRBV6-1 CASSDSGRGKNYGYTF
TRBJ1-1 TRBV2 CASKVQGDTEAFF
TRBJ2-6 TRBV5-1 CASSLIGGANVLTF
TRBJ2-5 TRBV5-5 CASSFGTGLLLKETQYF
TRBJ2-3 TRBV4-1 CASSQESSQGTDTQYF
TRBJ2-1 TRBV10-3 CAISESRGGDEQFF
TRBJ1-1 TRBV10-3 CAISESLAGGNTEAFF
TRBJ1-4 TRBV2 CASSEEQGTNEKLFF
TRBJ1-1 TRBV12-5 CASGREGGTEAFF
TRBJ2-1 TRBV19 CATTGGTVSYNEQFF
TRBJ1-1 TRBV7-2 CASSFVDRGVNTEAFF
TRBJ2-5 TRBV9 CASSVGPSGGTQYF
TRBJ1-3 TRBV19 CASRDSVSGNTIYF
TRBJ2-2 TRBV7-9 CASSLGPGPGELFF
TRBJ2-7 TRBV5-1 CASSLAWDRNYEQYF
TRBJ2-4 TRBV9 CASSAGGGPDIQYF
TRBJ2-7 TRBV27 CASSIGTGAYEQYF
TRBJ1-2 TRBV6-6 CASSYDDYNYGYTF
TRBJ2-7 TRBV19 CASSIVLAGDQQYF
TRBJ1-2 TRBV6-5 CASRAGTAAYGYTF
TRBJ1-1 TRBV5-1 CASSLGVNTEAFF
TRBJ1-1 TRBV10-3 CAISETGVGEAFF
TRBJ1-4 TRBV21-1 CASSKRYREGEKLFF
TRBJ1-2 TRBV7-2 CASSSQGQGYGYTF
TRBJ2-6 TRBV2 CASSAVRSGANVLTF
TRBJ2-5 TRBV6-2/TRBV6-3 CASSYVNPGTRLGETQYF
TRBJ1-1 TRBV19 CASSPDRGLGNTEAFF
TRBJ1-1 TRBV5-6 CASSLQGYHANTEAFF
TRBJ2-2 TRBV2 CASLELAGRNTGELFF
TRBJ1-2 TRBV6-5 CASRKTGAYGYTF
TRBJ2-5 TRBV10-3 CAISAGLGETQYF
TRBJ1-5 TRBV2 CASRGRDRGPKGNQPQHF
TRBJ1-3 TRBV2 CASSRTGFPGNTIYF
TRBJ1-2 TRBV2 CASSVGRANYGYTF
TRBJ2-2 TRBV7-8 CASSFAPHSGELFF
TRBJ2-4 TRBV11-2 CASSYNRGNIQYF
TRBJ2-2 TRBV2 CASLRWTGELFF
TRBJ1-2 TRBV15 CATSSGTGGEGYTF
TRBJ2-5 TRBV6-8 CASRTGETQYF
TRBJ2-1 TRBV4-1 CASSQRGQGGNEQFF
TRBJ1-1 TRBV12-3/TRBV12-4 CASRGTGGESFF